This TCR beta chain came from a study of CD8 T cells in ankylosing spondylitis. This clonotype was detected a few times. Its antigen remains unidentified. By quantitative 5'-RACE with molecular barcodes, the TCR beta libraries were made. TCRdb analysed the 5' RACE reads with MiXCR anew, one entry per CDR3 protein. The sample has about 750,000 distinct CDR3 sequences, roughly 19% seen once. Study-wide results and caveats: Seemingly distinctive of ankylosing spondylitis blood was a TCR beta motif formed by eight highly homologous variants. Disease-linked clones were found to be CD8+ and relatively rare in peripheral blood. The clones that were linked to disease were reported to be significantly enriched in matched synovial fluid samples from ankylosing spondylitis patients.

Looked up from germline, CDR1 is MNHNS and CDR2 is SASEGT. J was trimmed by 8 bases and V by 6 bases; bases with no gene match: 10. The CDR3 spans 14 residues. The J gene is TRBJ1-2, the V gene TRBV6-1, with 9 bases aligning to TRBD1. Sequencing was performed on blood, either unsorted or a sorted T cell fraction (not recorded which). This TCR derives from a male donor with ankylosing spondylitis. CDR3 bases: TGTGCCAGCAGGTGTTCCGGGACAGGGTGCGGCTACACCTTC. Protein product: CASRCSGTGCGYTF.